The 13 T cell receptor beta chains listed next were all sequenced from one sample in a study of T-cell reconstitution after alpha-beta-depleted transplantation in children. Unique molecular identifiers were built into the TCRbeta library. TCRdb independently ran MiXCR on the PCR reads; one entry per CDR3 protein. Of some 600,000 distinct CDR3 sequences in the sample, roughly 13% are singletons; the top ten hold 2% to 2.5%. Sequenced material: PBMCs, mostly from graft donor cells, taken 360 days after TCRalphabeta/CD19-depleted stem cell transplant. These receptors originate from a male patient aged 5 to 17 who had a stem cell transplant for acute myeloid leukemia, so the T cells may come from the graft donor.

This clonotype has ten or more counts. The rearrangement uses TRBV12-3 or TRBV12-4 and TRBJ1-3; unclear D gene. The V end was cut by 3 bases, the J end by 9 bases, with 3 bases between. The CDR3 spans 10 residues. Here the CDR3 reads CASSLTTIYF. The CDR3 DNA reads TGTGCCAGCAGTTTGACCACCATATATTTT.

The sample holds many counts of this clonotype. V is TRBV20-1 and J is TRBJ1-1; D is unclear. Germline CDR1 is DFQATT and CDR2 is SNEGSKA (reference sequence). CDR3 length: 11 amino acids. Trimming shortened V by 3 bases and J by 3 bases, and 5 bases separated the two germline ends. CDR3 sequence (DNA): TGCAGTGCTAGGGAGGACACTGAAGCTTTCTTT. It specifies CSAREDTEAFF.

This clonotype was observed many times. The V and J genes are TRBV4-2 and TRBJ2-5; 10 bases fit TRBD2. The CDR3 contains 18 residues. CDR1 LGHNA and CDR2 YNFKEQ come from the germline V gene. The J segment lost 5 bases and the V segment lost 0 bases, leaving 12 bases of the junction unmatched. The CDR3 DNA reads TGTGCCAGCAGCCAAGATAGCCCTAGCGGGAGTTATTGGGAGACCCAGTACTTC. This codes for CASSQDSPSGSYWETQYF.

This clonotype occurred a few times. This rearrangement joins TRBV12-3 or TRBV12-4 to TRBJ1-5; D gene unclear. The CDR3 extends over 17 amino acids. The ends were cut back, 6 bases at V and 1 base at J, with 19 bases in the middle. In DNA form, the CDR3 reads TGTGCCAGCAGCCAAGGGTCTGGTCAGATAAGCAATCAGCCCCAGCATTTT. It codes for CASSQGSGQISNQPQHF.

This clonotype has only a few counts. The CDR3 bases are TGTGCCAGCAGCCCCAAGCGGGACCTCATCGGGAGCTCCTACAATGAGCAGTTCTTC. It codes for CASSPKRDLIGSSYNEQFF. The V call is TRBV11-1, the J call TRBJ2-1, with 7 bases matching TRBD2. The CDR3 is 19 amino acids. Germline loops: CDR1 SGHAT, CDR2 FQDESV (reference sequence). The junction had 16 bases not matched to a gene; V was cut back by 5 bases and J by 0 bases.

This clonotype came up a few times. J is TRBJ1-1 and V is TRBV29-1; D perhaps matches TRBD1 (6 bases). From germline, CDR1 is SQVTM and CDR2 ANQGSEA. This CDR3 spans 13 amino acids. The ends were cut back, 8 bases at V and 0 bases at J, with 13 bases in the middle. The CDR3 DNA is TGCAGCTTCGGACAGACCATGAACACTGAAGCTTTCTTT. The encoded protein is CSFGQTMNTEAFF.

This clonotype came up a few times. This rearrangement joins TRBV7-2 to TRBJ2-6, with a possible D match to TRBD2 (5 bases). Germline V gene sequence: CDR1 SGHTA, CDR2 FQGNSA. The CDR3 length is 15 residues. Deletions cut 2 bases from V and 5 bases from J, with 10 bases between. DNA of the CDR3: TGTGCCAGCAGCTTATTCCCCGGGAGGGCCAACGTCCTGACTTTC. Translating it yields CASSLFPGRANVLTF.

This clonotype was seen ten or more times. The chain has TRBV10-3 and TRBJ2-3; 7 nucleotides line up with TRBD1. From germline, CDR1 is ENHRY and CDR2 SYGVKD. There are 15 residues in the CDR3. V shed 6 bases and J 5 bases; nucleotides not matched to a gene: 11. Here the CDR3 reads CAIRKIQGQGDTQYF. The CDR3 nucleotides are TGTGCCATCAGAAAAATACAGGGGCAGGGAGATACGCAGTATTTT.

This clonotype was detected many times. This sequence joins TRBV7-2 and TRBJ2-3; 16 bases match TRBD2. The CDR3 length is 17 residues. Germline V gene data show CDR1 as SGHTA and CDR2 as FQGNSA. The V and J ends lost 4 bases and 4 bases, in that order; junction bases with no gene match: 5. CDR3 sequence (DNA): TGTGCCAGCAGCTCGGGACTAGCGGGAGGGCAACCAGATACGCAGTATTTT. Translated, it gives CASSSGLAGGQPDTQYF.

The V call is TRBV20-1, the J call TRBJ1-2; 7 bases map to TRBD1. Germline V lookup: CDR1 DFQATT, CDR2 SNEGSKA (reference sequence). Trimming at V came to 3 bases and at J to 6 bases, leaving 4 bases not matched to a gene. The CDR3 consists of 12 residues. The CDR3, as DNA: TGCAGTGCTAGGAGGGGGCGGAATGGCTACACCTTC. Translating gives CSARRGRNGYTF.

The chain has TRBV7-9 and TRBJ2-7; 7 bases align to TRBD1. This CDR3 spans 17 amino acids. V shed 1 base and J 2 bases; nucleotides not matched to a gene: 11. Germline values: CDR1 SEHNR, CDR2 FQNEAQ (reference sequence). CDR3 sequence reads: CASSLVMGQSIPYEQYF. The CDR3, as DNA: TGTGCCAGCAGCTTAGTAATGGGACAGTCTATCCCCTACGAGCAGTACTTC.

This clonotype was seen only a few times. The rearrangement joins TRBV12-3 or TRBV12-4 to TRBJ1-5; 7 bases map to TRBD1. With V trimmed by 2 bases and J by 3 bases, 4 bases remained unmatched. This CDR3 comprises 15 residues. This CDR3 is CASSLKGADNQPQHF. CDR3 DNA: TGTGCCAGCAGTTTAAAGGGGGCGGACAATCAGCCCCAGCATTTT.

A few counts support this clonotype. The CDR3 DNA is TGCAGTGCTAGGGGTGCCGGGACTAGCGACAATGAGCAGTTCTTC. Translating gives CSARGAGTSDNEQFF. The rearrangement links TRBV20-1 to TRBJ2-1; 10 nucleotides match TRBD2. The V and J ends lost 3 bases and 5 bases, in that order; junction bases with no gene match: 7. Germline assignment: CDR1 DFQATT and CDR2 SNEGSKA (reference sequence). The CDR3 is made up of 15 amino acids.